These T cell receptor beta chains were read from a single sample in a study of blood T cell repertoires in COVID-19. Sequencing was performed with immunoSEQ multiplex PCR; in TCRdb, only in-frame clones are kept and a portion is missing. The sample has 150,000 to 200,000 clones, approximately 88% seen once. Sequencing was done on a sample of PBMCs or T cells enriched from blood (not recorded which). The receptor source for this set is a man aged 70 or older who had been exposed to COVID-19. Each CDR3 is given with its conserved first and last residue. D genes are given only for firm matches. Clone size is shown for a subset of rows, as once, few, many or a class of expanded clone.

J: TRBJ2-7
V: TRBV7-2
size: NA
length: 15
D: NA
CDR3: CASSGSGALSYEQYF

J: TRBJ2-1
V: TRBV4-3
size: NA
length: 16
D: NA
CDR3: CASSQDRKAAYNEQFF

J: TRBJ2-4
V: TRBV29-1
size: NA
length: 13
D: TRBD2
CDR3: CSVTSGSINIQYF

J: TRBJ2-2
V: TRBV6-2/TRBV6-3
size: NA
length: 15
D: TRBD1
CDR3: CASSRQGAITGELFF

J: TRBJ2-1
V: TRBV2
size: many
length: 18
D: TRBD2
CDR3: CASSEAGLAGVAYNEQFF

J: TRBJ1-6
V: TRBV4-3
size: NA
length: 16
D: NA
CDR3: CASSQDRTDRLSPLHF

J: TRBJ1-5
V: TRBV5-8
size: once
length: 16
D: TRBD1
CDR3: CASSSELGQSIQPQHF

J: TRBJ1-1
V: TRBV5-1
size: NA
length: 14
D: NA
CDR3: CASSLGQGAEEAFF

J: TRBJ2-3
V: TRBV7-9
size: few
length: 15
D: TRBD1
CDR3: CASSFGTGGQDTQYF

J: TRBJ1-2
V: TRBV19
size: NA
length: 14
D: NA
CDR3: CASSIHPPNYGYTF

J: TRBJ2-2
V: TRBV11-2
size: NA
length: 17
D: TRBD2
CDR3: CASSLDRGLAGTGELFF

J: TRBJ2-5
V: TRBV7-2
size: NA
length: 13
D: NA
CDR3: CASRPGLQETQYF

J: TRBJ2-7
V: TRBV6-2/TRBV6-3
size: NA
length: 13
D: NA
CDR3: CASSRLRNYEQYF

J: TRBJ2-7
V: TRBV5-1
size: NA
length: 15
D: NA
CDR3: CASSWGDSQTYEQYF

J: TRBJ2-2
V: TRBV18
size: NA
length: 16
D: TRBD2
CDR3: CASSPRRGGNTGELFF

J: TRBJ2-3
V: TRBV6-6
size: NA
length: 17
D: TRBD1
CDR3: CASSRTRTGQLTDTQYF

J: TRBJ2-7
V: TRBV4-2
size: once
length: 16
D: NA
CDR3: CASSQDGSRGSYEQYF

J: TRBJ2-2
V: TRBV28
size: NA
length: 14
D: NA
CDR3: CASTGVTNTGELFF

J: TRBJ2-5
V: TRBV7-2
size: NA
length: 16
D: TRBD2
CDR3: CASSGGLAGGRETQYF

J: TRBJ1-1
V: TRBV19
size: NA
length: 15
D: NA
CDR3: CASSPGGGPNTEAFF

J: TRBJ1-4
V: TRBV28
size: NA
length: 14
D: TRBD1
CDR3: CASSRGTGNEKLFF

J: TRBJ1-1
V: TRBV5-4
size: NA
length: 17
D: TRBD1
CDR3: CASSLVDRGGENTEAFF

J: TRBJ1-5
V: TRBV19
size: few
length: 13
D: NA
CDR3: CASSTQGHQPQHF

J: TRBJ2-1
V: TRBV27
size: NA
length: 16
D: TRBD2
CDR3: CASSAALAGFYNEQFF

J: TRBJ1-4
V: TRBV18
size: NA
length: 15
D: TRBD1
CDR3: CASSPPGTGGRKLFF

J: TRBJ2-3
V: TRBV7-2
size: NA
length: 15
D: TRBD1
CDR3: CASTLRDRYTDTQYF

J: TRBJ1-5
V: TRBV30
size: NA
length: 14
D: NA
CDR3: CAWSGQHSNQPQHF

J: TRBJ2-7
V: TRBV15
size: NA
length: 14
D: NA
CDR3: CATSRDQGTGEQYF

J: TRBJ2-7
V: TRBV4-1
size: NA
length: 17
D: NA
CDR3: CASSQSYRDWSSYEQYF

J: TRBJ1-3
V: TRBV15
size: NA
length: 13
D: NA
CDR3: CATTGSKGNTIYF

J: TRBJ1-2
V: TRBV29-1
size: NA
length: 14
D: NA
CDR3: CSVQPVGGARGYTF

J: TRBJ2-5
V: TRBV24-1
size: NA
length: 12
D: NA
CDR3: CATSDPQETQYF

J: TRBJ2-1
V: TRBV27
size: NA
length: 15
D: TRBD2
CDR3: CASTYSGAPYNEQFF

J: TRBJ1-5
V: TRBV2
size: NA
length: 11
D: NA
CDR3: CASSDQKAQHF

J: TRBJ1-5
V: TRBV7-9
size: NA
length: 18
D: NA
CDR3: CASSSARIDSNSNQPQHF

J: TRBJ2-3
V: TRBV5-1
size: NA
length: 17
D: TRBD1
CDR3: CASSLSGTVTLTDTQYF

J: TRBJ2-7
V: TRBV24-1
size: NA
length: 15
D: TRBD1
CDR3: CATSDSGTESYEQYF

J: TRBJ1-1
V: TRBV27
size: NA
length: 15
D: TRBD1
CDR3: CASSRTGGMNTEAFF

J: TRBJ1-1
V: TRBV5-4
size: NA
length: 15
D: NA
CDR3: CASNPARGQNTEAFF

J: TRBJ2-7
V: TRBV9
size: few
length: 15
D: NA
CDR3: CASSVGPADSYEQYF

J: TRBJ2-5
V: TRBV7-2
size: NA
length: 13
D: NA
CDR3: CASSPRNQETQYF

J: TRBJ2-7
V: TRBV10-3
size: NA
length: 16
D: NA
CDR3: CAISDAQAGATYEQYF

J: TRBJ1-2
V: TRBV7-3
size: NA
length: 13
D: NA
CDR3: CASSFPGGLGYTF

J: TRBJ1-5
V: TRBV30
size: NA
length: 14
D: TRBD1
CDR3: CAWSTGQGNQPQHF

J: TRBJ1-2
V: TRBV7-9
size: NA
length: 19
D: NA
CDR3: CASSSTLGSRTGESYGYTF

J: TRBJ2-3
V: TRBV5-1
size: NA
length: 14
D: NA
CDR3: CASSWGAETDTQYF

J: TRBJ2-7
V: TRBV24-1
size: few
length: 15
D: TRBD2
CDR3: CATSPGGGNAYEQYF

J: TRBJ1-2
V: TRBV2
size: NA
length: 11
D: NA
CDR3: CASRRQVEHTF

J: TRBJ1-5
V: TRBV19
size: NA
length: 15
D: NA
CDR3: CASSMDWEINQPQHF

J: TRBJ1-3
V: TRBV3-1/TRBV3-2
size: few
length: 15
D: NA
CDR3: CASSPRDLTGNTIYF

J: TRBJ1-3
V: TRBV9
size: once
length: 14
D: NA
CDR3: CASGARRDGNTIYF

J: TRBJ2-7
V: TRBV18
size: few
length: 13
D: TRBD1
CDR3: CASSPGQVYEQYF

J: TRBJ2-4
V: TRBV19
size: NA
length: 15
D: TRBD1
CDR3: CASMGQGYVKNIQYF

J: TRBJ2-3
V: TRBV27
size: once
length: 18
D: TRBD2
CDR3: CASSLNLLSGRPFNTQYF

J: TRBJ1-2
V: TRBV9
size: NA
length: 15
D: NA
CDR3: CASSVGQGANYGYTF

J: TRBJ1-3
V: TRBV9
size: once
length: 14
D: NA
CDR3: CASSEAQGRNTIYF

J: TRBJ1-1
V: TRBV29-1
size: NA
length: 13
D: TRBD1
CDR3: CSAPDRATTEAFF

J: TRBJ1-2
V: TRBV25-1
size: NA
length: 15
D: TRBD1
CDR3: CASSAFQGAPSSYTF

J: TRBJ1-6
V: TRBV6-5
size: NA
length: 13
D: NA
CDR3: CASSLGVDSPLHF